What follows is one TCR beta chain and its context. These data are taken from a study of memory CD4+ T cells and cytomegalovirus serostatus. Study as a whole: Donors were healthy Belgian adults, 10 or so CMV seropositive and about 24 seronegative.

The sort gate was single viable CD3+CD4+CD8-CD45RO+ cells for memory CD4+ T cells. CD4+ T cells were isolated by positive magnetic selection. V lost 6 bases to trimming and J lost 0 bases; unmatched junction nucleotides: 13. This CDR3 spans 18 amino acids. In germline, CDR1 is MDHEN, CDR2 SYDVKM. Libraries were prepared by immunoSEQ multiplex PCR; TCRdb keeps only in-frame clonotypes and omits some of them. The table includes some 52,000 clones, roughly four fifths detected once. This chain connects TRBV28 to TRBJ2-3, with 9 bases aligning to TRBD1. The receptor's source is an adult in good health and CMV-seronegative. The sample taken for sequencing was memory CD4+ T cells from blood. CDR3 sequence: CASSGQGQGYQSTDTQYF. The CDR3 DNA reads TGTGCCAGCAGCGGGCAGGGACAGGGTTATCAGAGCACAGATACGCAGTATTTT.